This T cell receptor beta chain was recovered during a study of regulatory T cells in long-lasting Graves disease. Turning to the study itself: Antithyroid drugs had been given to newly diagnosed Graves' patients for under 3 months. Study findings and constraints: Persistent Graves' patients showed less TCR diversity than newly diagnosed ones.

CDR3 length equals 18 residues. Trimming removed 7 bases from V and 6 bases from J; junction bases left unmatched: 20. Germline V gene lookup returns CDR1 MNHEY and CDR2 SVGEGT. As for this clonotype: Antigen unknown.

Construction of TCR beta libraries relied on iRepertoire HTBI primers and on Arm-PCR targeting CDR3 regions. Each CDR3 protein is one row after TCRdb ran MiXCR on the multiplex PCR reads. The table shows roughly 420,000 distinct CDR3 sequences, with around 16% occurring only once. Stated time point: newly diagnosed GD, antithyroid drugs for less than 3 months. Generation of the TCR library employed RNA extracted from PBMCs. The patients were enrolled through endocrinology in Xi'an, China. Blood from the periphery, nine milliliters in all, was drawn into EDTA tubes. Sequenced here: peripheral blood mononuclear cells (PBMCs), sampled at new diagnosis, from a patient treated with antithyroid drugs. V is TRBV6-2 or TRBV6-3 and J is TRBJ2-1, with 8 nucleotides matching TRBD1. This receptor was identified in a female donor with Graves disease. As DNA, the CDR3 is TGTGCCAGCATCGGCTTGTCAGGGGGCTCCAGAGGGGGCAATGAGCAGTTCTTC. As protein: CASIGLSGGSRGGNEQFF.